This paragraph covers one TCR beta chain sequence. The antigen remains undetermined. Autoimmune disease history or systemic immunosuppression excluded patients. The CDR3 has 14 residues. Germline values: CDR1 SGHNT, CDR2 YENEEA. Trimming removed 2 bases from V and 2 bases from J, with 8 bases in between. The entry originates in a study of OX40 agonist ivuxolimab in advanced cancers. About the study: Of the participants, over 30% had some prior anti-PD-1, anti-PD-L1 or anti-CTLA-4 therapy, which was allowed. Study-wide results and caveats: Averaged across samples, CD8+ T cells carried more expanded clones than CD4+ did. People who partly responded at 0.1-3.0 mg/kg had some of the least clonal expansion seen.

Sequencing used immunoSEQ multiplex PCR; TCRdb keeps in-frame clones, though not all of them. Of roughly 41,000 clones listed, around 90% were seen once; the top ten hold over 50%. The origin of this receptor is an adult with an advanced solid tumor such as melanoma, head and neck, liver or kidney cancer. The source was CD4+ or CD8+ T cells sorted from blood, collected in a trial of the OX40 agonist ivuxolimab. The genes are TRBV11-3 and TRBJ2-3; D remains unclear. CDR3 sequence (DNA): TGTGCCAGCAGCTTATTGCCAGACACAGATACGCAGTATTTT. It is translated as CASSLLPDTDTQYF. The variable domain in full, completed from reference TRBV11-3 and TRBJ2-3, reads EAGVVQSPRYKIIEKKQPVAFWCNPISGHNTLYWYLQNLGQGPELLIRYENEEAVDDSQLPKDRFSAERLKGVDSTLKIQPAELGDSAVYLCASSLLPDTDTQYFGPGTRLTVL.